This T cell receptor (beta chain) was obtained from a study of shared clonotypes between healthy human individuals. Study-level findings and limits: Generation probability values for non-shared clonotypes were lower than those for clonotypes shared by all four donors.

All the donors were Caucasian adults who lived in Nashville, Tennessee. Generated by immunoSEQ multiplex PCR, the TCRdb table keeps only in-frame clones and is missing some. The sample gives around 2.1 million clones, nearly 97% of which show up once; around 0.13% is in the top ten. The sample holds one count of this clone. Its target is unknown. Deletions cut 0 bases from V and 4 bases from J, with 11 bases between. This CDR3 comprises 14 residues. Per the germline V gene, CDR1 is GTSNPN and CDR2 is SVGIG (reference sequence). Sequencing was carried out using naive CD4+ T cells sorted from blood. Subset: CD45RA+ positively selected. The chain employs TRBV30 and TRBJ2-3; possibly TRBD1 or TRBD2 for D (5 bases each). The sequence was obtained from a man younger than 30 in good health. This CDR3 reads CAWSVLPGPDTQYF. In DNA form, the CDR3 reads TGTGCCTGGAGTGTACTACCGGGGCCAGATACGCAGTATTTT.